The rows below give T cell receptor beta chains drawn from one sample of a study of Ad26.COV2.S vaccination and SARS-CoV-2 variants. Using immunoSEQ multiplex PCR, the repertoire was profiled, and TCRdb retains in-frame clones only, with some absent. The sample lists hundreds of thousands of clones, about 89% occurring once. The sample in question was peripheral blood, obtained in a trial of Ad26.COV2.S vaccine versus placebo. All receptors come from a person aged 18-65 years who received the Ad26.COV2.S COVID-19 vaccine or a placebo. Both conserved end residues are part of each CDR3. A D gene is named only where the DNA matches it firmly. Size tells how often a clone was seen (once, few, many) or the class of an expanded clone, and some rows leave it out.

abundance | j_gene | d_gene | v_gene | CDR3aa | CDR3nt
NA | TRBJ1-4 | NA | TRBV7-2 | CASSQNQVAGEKLFF | TGTGCCAGCAGCCAGAACCAGGTTGCGGGAGAAAAACTGTTTTTT
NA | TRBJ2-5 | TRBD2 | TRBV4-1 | CASSQVPAGGLETQYF | TGCGCCAGCAGCCAAGTGCCAGCGGGGGGGCTAGAGACCCAGTACTTC
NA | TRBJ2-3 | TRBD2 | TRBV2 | CASSRSGGRDTQYF | TGTGCCAGCAGTCGGTCGGGGGGGAGAGATACGCAGTATTTT
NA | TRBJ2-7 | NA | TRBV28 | CASSLGQGSYEQYF | TGTGCCAGCAGTTTAGGGCAGGGCTCCTACGAGCAGTACTTC
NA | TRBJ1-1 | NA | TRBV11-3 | CASSLGGGNTEAFF | TGTGCCAGCAGCTTAGGAGGGGGAAACACTGAAGCTTTCTTT
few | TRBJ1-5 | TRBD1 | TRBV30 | CAWSDTRGRGRNQPQHF | TGTGCCTGGAGTGATACTAGGGGCAGGGGGCGGAATCAGCCCCAGCATTTT
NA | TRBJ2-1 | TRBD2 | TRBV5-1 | CASSLSASGHNEQFF | TGCGCCAGCAGCTTGAGCGCTAGCGGGCACAATGAGCAGTTCTTC
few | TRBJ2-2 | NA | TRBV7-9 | CASSRAGVTGELFF | TGTGCCAGCAGCCGAGCGGGTGTCACCGGGGAGCTGTTTTTT
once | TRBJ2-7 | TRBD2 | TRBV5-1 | CASKIGTTGYEQYF | TGCGCCAGCAAAATCGGGACTACCGGCTACGAGCAGTACTTC
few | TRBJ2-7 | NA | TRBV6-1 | CASSEGWADYEQYF | TGTGCCAGCAGTGAAGGATGGGCTGACTACGAGCAGTACTTC
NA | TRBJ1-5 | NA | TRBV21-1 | CASSARDSNQPQHF | TGTGCCAGCAGCGCTAGGGATAGCAATCAGCCCCAGCATTTT
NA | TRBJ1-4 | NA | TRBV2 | CASRSGAGNEKLFF | TGTGCCAGCAGGTCGGGGGCTGGTAATGAAAAACTGTTTTTT
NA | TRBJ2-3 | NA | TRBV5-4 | CASSPYEGADTQYF | TGTGCCAGCAGCCCCTACGAGGGAGCAGATACGCAGTATTTT
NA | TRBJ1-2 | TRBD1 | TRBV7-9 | CASSLGPGQGKGYTF | TGTGCCAGCAGCTTAGGGCCGGGACAGGGGAAGGGCTACACCTTC
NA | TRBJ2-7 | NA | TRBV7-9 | CASSPVTGYEQYF | TGTGCCAGCAGCCCTGTTACAGGGTACGAGCAGTACTTC
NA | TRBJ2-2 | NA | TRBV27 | CASRTTSSRSYGELFF | TGTGCCAGCAGGACTACTAGTTCCCGCTCGTACGGGGAGCTGTTTTTT
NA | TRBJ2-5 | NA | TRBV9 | CASSVGGEETQYF | TGTGCCAGCAGCGTAGGGGGCGAAGAGACCCAGTACTTC
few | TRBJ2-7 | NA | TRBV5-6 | CASSSLTGGTFGEQYF | TGTGCCAGCAGCTCCTTGACCGGGGGCACCTTCGGCGAGCAGTACTTC
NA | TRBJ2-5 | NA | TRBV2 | CASTPGGVQETQYF | TGTGCCAGCACCCCCGGGGGTGTCCAAGAGACCCAGTACTTC
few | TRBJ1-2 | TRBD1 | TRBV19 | CASSPLKDGTGYGYTF | TGTGCCAGTAGTCCCCTCAAAGACGGGACAGGGTATGGCTACACCTTC
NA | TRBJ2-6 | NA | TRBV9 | CASSVEVFGANVLTF | TGTGCCAGCAGCGTAGAAGTCTTTGGGGCCAACGTCCTGACTTTC
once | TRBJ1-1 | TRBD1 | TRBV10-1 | CASSPGQSLGASEAFF | TGCGCCAGCAGCCCGGGACAGAGCCTTGGGGCGTCTGAAGCTTTCTTT
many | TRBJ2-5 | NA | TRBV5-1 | CASSLEGGRVTETQYF | TGCGCCAGCAGCTTGGAGGGGGGCCGGGTGACGGAGACCCAGTACTTC
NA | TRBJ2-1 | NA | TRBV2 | CASSERPYNEQFF | TGTGCCAGCAGTGAGCGGCCATACAATGAGCAGTTCTTC
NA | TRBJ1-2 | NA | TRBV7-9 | CASSLGPEYGYTF | TGTGCCAGCAGCTTAGGGCCCGAATATGGCTACACCTTC
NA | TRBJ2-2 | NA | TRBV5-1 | CASSPTGQANTGELFF | TGCGCCAGCAGCCCCACCGGGCAGGCTAACACCGGGGAGCTGTTTTTT
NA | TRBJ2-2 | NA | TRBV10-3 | CAISESPRNTGELFF | TGTGCCATCAGTGAGTCGCCCAGGAACACCGGGGAGCTGTTTTTT
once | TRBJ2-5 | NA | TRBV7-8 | CASSPRGETQYF | TGTGCCAGCAGCCCCCGAGGGGAGACCCAGTACTTC
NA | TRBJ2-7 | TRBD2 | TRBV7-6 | CASSRDPGGGEQYF | TGTGCCAGCAGCCGAGACCCCGGCGGGGGCGAGCAGTACTTC
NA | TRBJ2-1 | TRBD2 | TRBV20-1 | CSASNEGLGPYNEQFF | TGCAGTGCTAGTAATGAAGGACTAGGTCCTTACAATGAGCAGTTCTTC
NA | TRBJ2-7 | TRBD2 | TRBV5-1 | CASSWAGGSLAGVYEQYF | TGCGCCAGCAGCTGGGCCGGGGGATCACTAGCGGGAGTTTACGAGCAGTACTTC
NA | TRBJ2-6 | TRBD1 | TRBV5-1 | CASSLAGQGVLSGANVLTF | TGCGCCAGCAGCTTGGCCGGACAGGGGGTTCTCTCTGGGGCCAACGTCCTGACTTTC
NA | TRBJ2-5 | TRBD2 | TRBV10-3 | CAISDPTGLAGGETQYF | TGTGCCATCAGTGATCCTACGGGACTAGCGGGAGGAGAGACCCAGTACTTC
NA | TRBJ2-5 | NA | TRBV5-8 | CASSFGAQRDRETQYF | TGTGCCAGCAGCTTTGGTGCCCAGAGGGATAGAGAGACCCAGTACTTC
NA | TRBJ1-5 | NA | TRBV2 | CASEIEGGLQGQPQHF | TGTGCCAGCGAAATAGAGGGAGGCCTTCAGGGGCAGCCCCAGCATTTT
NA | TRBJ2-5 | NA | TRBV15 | CATSSGNQETQYF | TGTGCCACCAGCAGTGGCAACCAAGAGACCCAGTACTTC
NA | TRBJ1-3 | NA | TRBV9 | CASSVGGGGGNTIYF | TGTGCCAGCAGCGTAGGTGGGGGAGGTGGAAACACCATATATTTT